These T cell receptor beta chains were read from a single sample in a study of human T cells and chemical hapten exposure. TCRdb reprocessed the 5' RACE reads with MiXCR, giving one entry per CDR3 protein. The sample has 120,000 to 150,000 distinct CDR3 sequences; 3.5% to 5% are singletons. The receptors shown here come from a female donor in good health. Each CDR3 is given with its conserved first and last residue. Each record gives: CDR3 DNA, CDR3 protein, J gene, D gene, V gene, clone size. The D gene is left open where the match is weak. Rows may omit the clone size; those that give it use once, few, many or a size class.

TGTGCCAGCAGCTTAAAAGGGGATCAGCCCCAGCATTTT,CASSLKGDQPQHF,TRBJ1-5,.,TRBV7-9,many
TGTGCCAGCAGCTCCTTTCCCAGTTTATATAGCAATCAGCCCCAGCATTTT,CASSSFPSLYSNQPQHF,TRBJ1-5,.,TRBV7-2,.
TGTGCCAGCAGTTTATTGTTCCAGGGGGCCTCCCCCCTCCACTTT,CASSLLFQGASPLHF,TRBJ1-6,TRBD1,TRBV27,.
TGTGCCAGCACCCAAACCCAACGTCCCGACGAGCAGTACTTC,CASTQTQRPDEQYF,TRBJ2-7,.,TRBV7-9,.
TGTGCCAGCAGTTCGACAGGGGTCAACTCTGGGGCCAACGTCCTGACTTTC,CASSSTGVNSGANVLTF,TRBJ2-6,TRBD1,TRBV6-1,.
TGCAGTGCTACCAGACAGGGTCGGTCGGATACGCAGTATTTT,CSATRQGRSDTQYF,TRBJ2-3,TRBD1,TRBV20-1,many
TGTGCCAGCAGTTTATTCCGTGGAGATCAGCCCCAGCATTTT,CASSLFRGDQPQHF,TRBJ1-5,.,TRBV27,many
TGTGCCAGCAGTGGACTCTATAGCAGCGTCTATGGCTACACCTTC,CASSGLYSSVYGYTF,TRBJ1-2,.,TRBV7-3,many
TGTGCCAGCAGCTTAAAAGCGGTGGGGGCGGGCGGCTACACCTTC,CASSLKAVGAGGYTF,TRBJ1-2,.,TRBV7-2,many
TGTGCCAGCAGTTTTGGGGGGCACCGCACAGATACGCAGTATTTT,CASSFGGHRTDTQYF,TRBJ2-3,.,TRBV12-3/TRBV12-4,many
TGTGCCAGCAGCCGGAGGGGGTCTAGCACAGATACGCAGTATTTT,CASSRRGSSTDTQYF,TRBJ2-3,.,TRBV5-5,many
TGCAGTGCGGCCGTCAGGGGGGTATTAGCGTACGAGCAGTACTTC,CSAAVRGVLAYEQYF,TRBJ2-7,.,TRBV20-1,many
TGTGCCAGCACTACGTTGGCAGGGGACACTGAAGCTTTCTTT,CASTTLAGDTEAFF,TRBJ1-1,.,TRBV6-5,many
TGTGCCAGCAGCTTAGGTCGGGGCAGAGTCGGGCCGACCCCCTATGGCTACACCTTC,CASSLGRGRVGPTPYGYTF,TRBJ1-2,.,TRBV7-9,many
TGTGCCAGCAGCTCCCGACTGTCCCCCGACGAGCAGTACTTC,CASSSRLSPDEQYF,TRBJ2-7,.,TRBV5-4,.
TGTGCCAGCAGCCAACCGACAAACACTGAAGCTTTCTTT,CASSQPTNTEAFF,TRBJ1-1,.,TRBV3-1,many
TGTGCCAGCTCACCTGATGGTACAGGGTGGTCACCCCTCCACTTT,CASSPDGTGWSPLHF,TRBJ1-6,.,TRBV18,few
TGCAGTGCCGCGGGGCTGGTGGCCAAAAACATTCAGTACTTC,CSAAGLVAKNIQYF,TRBJ2-4,.,TRBV20-1,many
TGTGCCAGCAGTTATCAAAGACGCGGCAATCAGCCCCAGCATTTT,CASSYQRRGNQPQHF,TRBJ1-5,.,TRBV6-6,.
TGCAGTGCTAGACAGGGGAGTGATCAGCCCCAGCATTTT,CSARQGSDQPQHF,TRBJ1-5,.,TRBV20-1,few
TGTGCCAGCAGGTCTACCGGAGAGTTTAATTCACCCCTCCACTTT,CASRSTGEFNSPLHF,TRBJ1-6,.,TRBV2,many
TGTGCCAGCAGCATAACAGGGCCAGCGGACGAAAAACTGTTTTTT,CASSITGPADEKLFF,TRBJ1-4,.,TRBV11-2,many
TGTGCCAGCAGCCGTGCCAAGGACTCCGAGGTCACTGAAGCTTTCTTT,CASSRAKDSEVTEAFF,TRBJ1-1,.,TRBV21-1,.
TGTGCCAGCAGCTTATCACGGGACTCTGGAAACACCATATATTTT,CASSLSRDSGNTIYF,TRBJ1-3,.,TRBV7-9,many
TGTGCCAGCAGTCAGGGACAGGGATCCGACGAGCAGTACTTC,CASSQGQGSDEQYF,TRBJ2-7,TRBD1,TRBV6-5,.
TGTGCCAGCAGCTCGACAGGGTTTGCCAAAAACATTCAGTACTTC,CASSSTGFAKNIQYF,TRBJ2-4,TRBD1,TRBV5-5,.
TGTGCCAGCAGTTACTCGCAGGGAAGCAATCAGCCCCAGCATTTT,CASSYSQGSNQPQHF,TRBJ1-5,.,TRBV6-6,many
TGTGCCAGCAGGGACGCCTATTCACCCCTCCACTTT,CASRDAYSPLHF,TRBJ1-6,.,TRBV27,many
TGCAGCACAGGGGGTTATGGCTACACCTTC,CSTGGYGYTF,TRBJ1-2,TRBD1,TRBV20-1,few
TGTGCCAGCAGCTTGGACAGTGGTTCACCCCTCCACTTT,CASSLDSGSPLHF,TRBJ1-6,.,TRBV5-4,many
TGCGCCAGCAGCTTGGACGAGGGTGGGAGCACAGATACGCAGTATTTT,CASSLDEGGSTDTQYF,TRBJ2-3,.,TRBV5-1,.
TGTGCCAGCAGCCCCCAGGGCTCCACTGAAGCTTTCTTT,CASSPQGSTEAFF,TRBJ1-1,.,TRBV7-9,few
TGCGCCAGCGGACAGGGAAACACCGGGAAGCTGTTTTTT,CASGQGNTGKLFF,TRBJ2-2,TRBD1,TRBV5-1,.
TGCAGTGCTAGTGTAGCGGGGGGGCCGGCAGATACGCAGTATTTT,CSASVAGGPADTQYF,TRBJ2-3,TRBD2,TRBV20-1,many
TGCAGTGCTAGATCCGCGATGAACACTGAAGCTTTCTTT,CSARSAMNTEAFF,TRBJ1-1,.,TRBV20-1,many
TGTGCCAGCAGCCTCCAGCCGGGATCCACCTATGAGCAGTTCTTC,CASSLQPGSTYEQFF,TRBJ2-1,.,TRBV7-8,many
TGTGCCAGCTCCGGGCTCCCCCTGGCCCCATCTGGAAACACCATATATTTT,CASSGLPLAPSGNTIYF,TRBJ1-3,.,TRBV28,many
TGTGCCAGCAGCGCTGGGACTAGCGGGGGCTACGAGCAGTACTTC,CASSAGTSGGYEQYF,TRBJ2-7,TRBD2,TRBV27,few
TGTGCCAGCAGCCAAGATTGGGCACCCGATGGCTACACCTTC,CASSQDWAPDGYTF,TRBJ1-2,.,TRBV14,few
TGTGCCAGCAGCCTAGCGGCTAGCTCCTACAATGAGCAGTTCTTC,CASSLAASSYNEQFF,TRBJ2-1,TRBD2,TRBV7-3,many
TGTGCCAGCAGCGTTGACAGAGGGGGCTACTTGAACACTGAAGCTTTCTTT,CASSVDRGGYLNTEAFF,TRBJ1-1,TRBD1,TRBV9,many
TGCAGTGCTAGAGCCCCTCCTACCCTGACTCGAGCGCGTTGGCCCTCCTTC,CSARAPPTLTRARWPSF,TRBJ1-2,.,TRBV20-1,many
TGTGCCAGCAGCCAAGATGGGGGACAGGGTATTTCCTACGAGCAGTACTTC,CASSQDGGQGISYEQYF,TRBJ2-7,TRBD1,TRBV4-2,.
TGCGCCAGCAGCTTGGAGACGACAGGGATGAACACTGAAGCTTTCTTT,CASSLETTGMNTEAFF,TRBJ1-1,TRBD1,TRBV5-1,many
TGTGCCAGCAGTTCCCCAGGGGACAGCGACTATGGCTACACCTTC,CASSSPGDSDYGYTF,TRBJ1-2,TRBD1,TRBV12-3/TRBV12-4,many
TGTGCTAGCAGCTTACGAGGGACCGGGATAGAGACCCAGTACTTC,CASSLRGTGIETQYF,TRBJ2-5,.,TRBV7-7,many
TGTGCCAGCAGCCCATGGGGACAGCTGAACACTGAAGCTTTCTTT,CASSPWGQLNTEAFF,TRBJ1-1,TRBD1,TRBV7-9,many
TGTGCCAGCAGCCAAGGCCACGCAGGGACCGGCTACACCTTC,CASSQGHAGTGYTF,TRBJ1-2,.,TRBV3-1,many
TGTGCCAGCAGCTCGGACAGGGTTACAGATACGCAGTATTTT,CASSSDRVTDTQYF,TRBJ2-3,TRBD1,TRBV11-2,many
TGTGCCAGCAGCGCCGGGACAGCCTATGGCTACACCTTC,CASSAGTAYGYTF,TRBJ1-2,TRBD1,TRBV12-3/TRBV12-4,many